The 2 T cell receptor beta chains in this list originate from one sample, sequenced in a study of STAT5B mutations in CD4+ large granular lymphocyte leukemia. The method was immunoSEQ multiplex PCR; TCRdb's version includes in-frame clones alone and lacks a portion of them. The table lists around 26,000 clones, 70% to 80% of them singletons. The sequenced sample consisted of CD4+ T cells from blood buffy coats. All receptors derive from a human donor in good health.

The chain has TRBV15 and TRBJ1-6; D is ambiguous. The CDR3 runs to 16 residues. Looked up from germline, CDR1 is LNHNV and CDR2 is YYDKDF (reference sequence). Trimming stripped 6 bases from V and 7 bases from J, with 19 bases between. CDR3 residues: CATRLEPGSRNSPLHF. CDR3 nucleotide sequence: TGTGCCACCAGATTAGAACCGGGCTCAAGGAATTCACCCCTCCACTTT. Supplemented by reference TRBV15 and TRBJ1-6, the full variable domain reads DAMVIQNPRYQVTQFGKPVTLSCSQTLNHNVMYWYQQKSSQAPKLLFHYYDKDFNNEADTPDNFQSRRPNTSFCFLDIRSPGLGDTAMYLCATRLEPGSRNSPLHFGNGTRLTVT.

This chain uses TRBV6-5 with TRBJ2-7, with 7 bases lining up with TRBD2. Germline V gene lookup returns CDR1 MNHEY and CDR2 SVGAGI. V shed 2 bases and J 0 bases; nucleotides not matched to a gene: 1. The CDR3 consists of 14 residues. Written as DNA, the CDR3 is TGTGCCAGCAGTTACCAGCGGGACTCCTACGAGCAGTACTTC. It yields the protein CASSYQRDSYEQYF.